The T cell receptor beta chain under discussion was sequenced for a study of cytomegalovirus exposure and HLA in healthy donors. About the study: In a later analysis, it was reported that the roughly 130 validation repertoires had been produced on the same platform as the roughly 700 repertoires belonging to the first cohort. Study-wide results and caveats: Among TCR beta chains, those listed as cytomegalovirus-associated numbered some 170.

As concerns this clone: The antigen is unknown.

Germline V gene lookup returns CDR1 MGHDK and CDR2 SYGVNS. The CDR3 spans 16 residues. Trimming took 8 bases from V and 4 from J, leaving 23 bases between them. TCRdb's copy holds only in-frame clones and misses some; the assay was immunoSEQ multiplex PCR. The sample yields some 210,000 clones, less than 85% seen once. Sequenced: PBMCs. This TCR was sampled from a woman under 30 in good health and CMV-seronegative. The chain joins TRBV25-1 to TRBJ1-1; D is ambiguous. The CDR3: CASPGVGGRYPTEAFF. DNA of the CDR3: TGTGCCAGCCCCGGGGTGGGAGGGAGGTATCCCACTGAAGCTTTCTTT.